This TCR beta chain was sequenced during a study of Ad26.COV2.S vaccination and SARS-CoV-2 variants (dated by TCRdb to the early 2020s). A note on the overall study: Donors in the vaccine arm were drawn from COV1001, a phase I-IIa trial of Ad26.COV2.S in healthy adults that was multicentre, randomized, double-blind and placebo-controlled. Trial participants were randomized into five groups of five: low-dose or high-dose Ad26.COV2.S given once or twice, or placebo on both occasions. The TCR-sequenced set comprised about 32 samples: some 20 Ad26.COV2.S vaccine recipients, 5 placebo recipients and 8 SARS-CoV-2 convalescent individuals. TCRbeta repertoire sequencing was used to assess the specificity and breadth of SARS-CoV-2-reactive T cell receptors after Ad26.COV2.S vaccination. Throughout the experiments and outcome assessment, investigators stayed blinded to trial group allocation. Ad26.COV2.S was given intramuscularly at 5x10^10 or 1x10^11 viral particles, as a single shot or as two shots 56 days apart. Findings and caveats that apply to the study as a whole: Compared with placebo recipients, Ad26.COV2.S recipients showed higher spike-specific TCR breadth (P = 0.0014). Substantial breadth of spike-specific CD8+ and CD4+ T cell responses was reported after vaccination. The authors noted that the TCR breadth and depth analyses may have underestimated total T cell responses. Comparable non-spike TCR breadth was observed between vaccine and placebo recipients, consistent with only spike being contained in the vaccine. The study lacked the statistical power to compare responses across vaccine doses or regimens.

This clone has a single count. The antigen it recognizes is unknown. No qualities accompany the bases; no much larger clone lies one base away. TCRbeta CDR3 regions were sequenced with the immunoSEQ Assay. After extraction, genomic DNA underwent amplification by bias-controlled multiplex PCR, followed by high-throughput sequencing. The original pipeline was this. To quantify the absolute abundance of every unique TCRbeta CDR3 region, sequences were collapsed and filtered. T cell fraction was estimated by normalization of TCRbeta template counts to usable DNA, with usable DNA being measured through amplification of reference genes present in all nucleated cells. Repertoire TCRs were annotated as SARS-CoV-2-specific when V gene, CDR3 amino acid sequence and J gene were exactly matched to a known reactive TCR set. The reference SARS-CoV-2 TCR set was obtained from MIRA and was filtered for enrichment in COVID-19-positive ImmuneCODE repertoires, whereby public or cross-reactive TCRs were removed. Using the MIRA antigens, annotated TCRs were further analysed by specific ORF or by position within an ORF. Breadth was defined as annotated unique rearrangements over total unique productive rearrangements; depth was the summed frequency of those rearrangements. Two-sided Wilcoxon rank-sum tests were used to compare TCR breadth between groups. Imported from immuneACCESS, the table was reduced by TCRdb to in-frame sequences with V and J called. These copies leave out some clones; in studies compared against another copy, an unresolved V gene accounts for under half, and the cause of the remainder is not known. V and J calls and clone size are those listed in that table; D and trimming were worked out from the DNA. Counted in this sample were under 400,000 clones; 87% of them appeared once. Around 3.6% of the sample goes to the ten largest clones.

The germline V gene provides CDR1 KGHDR and CDR2 SFDVKD. Spanning cysteine to phenylalanine, the CDR3 consists of 14 amino acids. Kept here is only the CDR3 DNA, which spans 42 bases and is read in frame from base 1. V loses 3 bases, J loses 5 bases, and the germline ends lie 12 bases apart. The treatment or condition label, read with the paper, signifies: around 19 received Ad26.COV2.S at low or high dose, single or two shots; 5 received placebo; per-sample allocation not given. Repertoires of vaccine and placebo recipients were sequenced from samples collected on day 63 after the first injection. In Cohort 1b, more than 20 adults aged 18-55 years were enrolled at a single site in Boston, USA, between 29 July and 7 August 2020. As a vaccine, Ad26.COV2.S was a replication-incompetent adenovirus type 26 vector that expressed a prefusion-stabilized SARS-CoV-2 spike protein derived from the original Wuhan strain.

The rearranged segments are TRBV24-1 and TRBJ1-2; the D gene lacks a confident call. The TCR originated in a person aged 18-65 years who received the Ad26.COV2.S COVID-19 vaccine or a placebo. The input for sequencing was peripheral blood, taken in a trial of Ad26.COV2.S vaccine versus placebo. The encoded CDR3 is CATSDANRGYGYTF. DNA sequence: TGTGCCACCAGTGATGCCAACCGAGGGTATGGCTACACCTTC.